Each of the 4 T cell receptor beta chains below was sequenced from the same sample in a study of OX40 agonist ivuxolimab in advanced cancers. The method was immunoSEQ multiplex PCR; TCRdb's version includes in-frame clones alone and lacks a portion of them. The sample shows roughly 61,000 clones, around 89% of them seen only once. The sample in question was CD4+ or CD8+ T cells sorted from blood, obtained in a trial of the OX40 agonist ivuxolimab. The receptors here all came from an adult with an advanced solid tumor such as melanoma, head and neck, liver or kidney cancer.

This clone appeared a single time. V is TRBV18 and J is TRBJ1-5; a weak D match, TRBD1 (5 bases). This CDR3 has 15 residues. The V end lost 4 bases, the J end lost 0 bases, and 10 bases lay between the germline ends. Germline CDR1 KGHSH, CDR2 LQKENI. CDR3 nucleotides: TGTGCCAGCTCACGAGACAGTCTTAGCAATCAGCCCCAGCATTTT. Translation gives CASSRDSLSNQPQHF.

This rearrangement joins TRBV28 to TRBJ2-3; D gene unclear. The CDR3 sequence is 11 residues long. CDR1 is MDHEN, CDR2 SYDVKM, per germline. Trimming removed 7 bases from V and 5 bases from J, with 7 bases in between. The CDR3 DNA is TGTGCCAGCACCCTGCGAGATACGCAGTATTTT. This encodes CASTLRDTQYF.

The chain is built from TRBV27 and TRBJ2-5; maybe TRBD2 (5 bases). The germline V gene has CDR1 MNHEY and CDR2 SMNVEV (reference sequence). The CDR3 has 13 amino acids. Trimming stripped 3 bases from V and 7 bases from J, with 12 bases between. The CDR3 loop is CASSFYEEGTQYF. The CDR3 region has the DNA TGTGCCAGCAGTTTCTACGAAGAGGGGACCCAGTACTTC.

This chain connects TRBV6-6 to TRBJ1-5; TRBD1 might be the D (5 bases). The CDR3 is 16 residues long. CDR1 MNHNY and CDR2 SVGAGI come from the germline V gene (reference sequence). V was pared by 8 bases and J by 1 base, with 18 bases between. CDR3: CASQRSGAGSNQPQHF. The DNA of the CDR3 is TGTGCCAGCCAGAGGTCCGGGGCGGGCAGCAATCAGCCCCAGCATTTT.